This T cell receptor (beta chain) is from a study of T cells after somatic rescue of genetic block. The CDR3 is 14 amino acids. In germline, CDR1 is SGHRS, CDR2 YFSETQ. V shed 0 bases and J shed 7 bases, with 11 bases lying between them. Sequencing was performed with immunoSEQ multiplex PCR; in TCRdb, only in-frame clones are kept and a portion is missing. This sample has some 14,000 clones; about three quarters occur once, and the top ten carry 25% to 30%. This sequence joins TRBV5-1 and TRBJ1-5; no firm D call. The sequence was obtained from a man aged 18 to 30. The sample comprised peripheral blood mononuclear cells (PBMCs). This CDR3 reads CASSLAGREQPQHF. Here the CDR3 DNA reads TGCGCCAGCAGCTTGGCAGGTCGGGAACAGCCCCAGCATTTT.